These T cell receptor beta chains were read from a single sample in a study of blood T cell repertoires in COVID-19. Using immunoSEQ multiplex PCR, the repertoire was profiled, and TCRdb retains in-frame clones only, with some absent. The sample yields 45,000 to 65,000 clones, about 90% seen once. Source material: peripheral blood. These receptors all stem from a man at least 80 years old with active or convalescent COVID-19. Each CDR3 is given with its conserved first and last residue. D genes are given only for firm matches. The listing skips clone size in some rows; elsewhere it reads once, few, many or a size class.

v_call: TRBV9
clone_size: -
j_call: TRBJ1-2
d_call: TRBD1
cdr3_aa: CASSGQGYGGYTF
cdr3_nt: TGTGCCAGCAGCGGACAGGGTTATGGAGGCTACACCTTC

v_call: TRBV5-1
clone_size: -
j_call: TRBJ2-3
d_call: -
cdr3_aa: CASSLSGGTDTQYF
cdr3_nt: TGCGCCAGCAGCTTGTCAGGGGGCACAGATACGCAGTATTTT

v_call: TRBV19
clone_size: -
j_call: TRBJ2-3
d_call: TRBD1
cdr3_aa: CASTKPGQGADTQYF
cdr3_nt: TGTGCCAGTACCAAACCGGGACAGGGAGCAGATACGCAGTATTTT

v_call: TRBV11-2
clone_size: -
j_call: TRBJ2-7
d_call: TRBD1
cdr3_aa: CASSTTGGAYEQYF
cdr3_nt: TGTGCCAGCAGCACGACAGGGGGCGCGTACGAGCAGTACTTC

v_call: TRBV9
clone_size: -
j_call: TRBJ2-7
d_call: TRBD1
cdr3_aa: CASSEGDRDYEQYF
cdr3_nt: TGTGCCAGCAGCGAAGGGGACAGGGACTACGAGCAGTACTTC

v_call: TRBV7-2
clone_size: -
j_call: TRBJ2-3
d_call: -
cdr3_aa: CASSFLAAYTDTQYF
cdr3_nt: TGTGCCAGCAGCTTTTTGGCGGCTTATACAGATACGCAGTATTTT

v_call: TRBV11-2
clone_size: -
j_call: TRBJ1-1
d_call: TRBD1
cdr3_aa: CASSLVGTGNTEAFF
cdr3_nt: TGTGCCAGCAGCTTAGTTGGGACAGGGAACACTGAAGCTTTCTTT

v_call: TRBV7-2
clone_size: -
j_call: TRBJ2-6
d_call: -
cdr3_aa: CASSLLWSLGGSGANVLTF
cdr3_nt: TGTGCCAGCAGCTTACTGTGGTCCTTAGGGGGCTCTGGGGCCAACGTCCTGACTTTC

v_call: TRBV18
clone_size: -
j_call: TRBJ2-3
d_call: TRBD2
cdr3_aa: CASSLQETSGGTDTQYF
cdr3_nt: TGTGCCAGCTCACTACAAGAGACTAGCGGGGGAACAGATACGCAGTATTTT

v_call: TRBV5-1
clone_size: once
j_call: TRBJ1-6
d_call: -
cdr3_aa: CASSLGGQNNSPLHF
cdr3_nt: TGCGCCAGCAGCTTGGGAGGCCAGAATAATTCACCCCTCCACTTT

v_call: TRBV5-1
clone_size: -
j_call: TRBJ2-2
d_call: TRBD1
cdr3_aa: CASSLGQDTGELFF
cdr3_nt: TGCGCCAGCAGCCTAGGACAGGACACCGGGGAGCTGTTTTTT

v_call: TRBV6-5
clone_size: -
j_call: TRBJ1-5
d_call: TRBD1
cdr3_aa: CASSSGGASNQPQHF
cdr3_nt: TGTGCCAGCAGTTCAGGGGGCGCGAGCAATCAGCCCCAGCATTTT

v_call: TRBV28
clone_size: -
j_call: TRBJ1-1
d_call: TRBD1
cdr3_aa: CASSRLKGAWNTEAFF
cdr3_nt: TGTGCCAGCAGTCGTCTTAAGGGGGCGTGGAACACTGAAGCTTTCTTT

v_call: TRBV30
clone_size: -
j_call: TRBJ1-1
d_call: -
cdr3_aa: CAWSRGGKNTEAFF
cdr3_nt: TGTGCCTGGAGCCGGGGGGGGAAGAACACTGAAGCTTTCTTT

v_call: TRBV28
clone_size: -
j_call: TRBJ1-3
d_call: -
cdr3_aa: CASSSQGSSSGNTIYF
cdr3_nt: TGTGCCAGCAGTAGCCAGGGTTCGAGCTCTGGAAACACCATATATTTT

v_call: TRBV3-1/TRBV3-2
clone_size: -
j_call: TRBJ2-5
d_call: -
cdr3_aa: CASSQGYSSEETQYF
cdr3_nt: TGTGCCAGCAGCCAAGGTTACAGCTCTGAAGAGACCCAGTACTTC

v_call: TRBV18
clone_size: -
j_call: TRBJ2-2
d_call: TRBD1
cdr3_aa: CASSRPGQGGLMNTGELFF
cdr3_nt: TGTGCCAGCTCACGCCCGGGACAGGGGGGCCTGATGAACACCGGGGAGCTGTTTTTT

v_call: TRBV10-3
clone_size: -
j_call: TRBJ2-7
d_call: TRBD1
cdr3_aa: CATSVPGQGASYEQYF
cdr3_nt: TGTGCCACGAGCGTGCCGGGACAGGGGGCGTCCTACGAGCAGTACTTC

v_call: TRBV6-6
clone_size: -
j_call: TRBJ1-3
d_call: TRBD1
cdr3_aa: CASSRERQGYNGNTIYF
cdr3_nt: TGTGCCAGCAGTCGGGAACGACAGGGGTATAATGGAAACACCATATATTTT

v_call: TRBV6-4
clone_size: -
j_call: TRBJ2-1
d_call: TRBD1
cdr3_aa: CASSDSRDRGLKGAPRSDYNEQFF
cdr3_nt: TGTGCCAGCAGTGACTCACGTGACAGGGGCTTAAAGGGGGCTCCGAGGAGCGACTACAATGAGCAGTTCTTC

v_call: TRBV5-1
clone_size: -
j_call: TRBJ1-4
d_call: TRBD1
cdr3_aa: CATLGTGTENEKLFF
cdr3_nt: TGCGCCACCCTTGGGACCGGGACAGAGAATGAAAAACTGTTTTTT

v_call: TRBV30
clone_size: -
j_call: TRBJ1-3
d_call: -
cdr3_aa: CAWRPDSLSGNTIYF
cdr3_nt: TGTGCCTGGAGACCGGACAGCCTTTCTGGAAACACCATATATTTT

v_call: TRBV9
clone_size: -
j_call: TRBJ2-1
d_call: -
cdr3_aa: CASSPYSYNEQFF
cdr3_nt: TGTGCCAGCAGCCCTTACAGTTACAATGAGCAGTTCTTC

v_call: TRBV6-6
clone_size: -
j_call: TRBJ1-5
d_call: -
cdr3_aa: CASSPGNQPQHF
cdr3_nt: TGTGCCAGCAGTCCGGGTAATCAGCCCCAGCATTTT

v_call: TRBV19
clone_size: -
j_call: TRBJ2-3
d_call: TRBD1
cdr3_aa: CASSIETGGGHTQYF
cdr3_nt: TGTGCCAGTAGTATTGAGACAGGGGGAGGACATACGCAGTATTTT

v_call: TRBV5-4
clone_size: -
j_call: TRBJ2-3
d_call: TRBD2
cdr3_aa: CASSLQTSPNTQYF
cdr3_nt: TGTGCCAGCAGCCTTCAGACTAGCCCGAATACGCAGTATTTT

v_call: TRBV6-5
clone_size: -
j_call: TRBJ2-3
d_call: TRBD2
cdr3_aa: CASRTSGGREDTQYF
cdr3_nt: TGTGCCAGCAGGACTAGCGGGGGGCGGGAAGATACGCAGTATTTT

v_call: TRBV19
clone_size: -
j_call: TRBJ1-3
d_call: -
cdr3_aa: CASQDKLGNTIYF
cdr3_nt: TGTGCCAGTCAGGACAAGCTTGGAAACACCATATATTTT

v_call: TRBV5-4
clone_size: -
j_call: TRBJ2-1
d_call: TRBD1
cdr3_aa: CASSSRGNEQFF
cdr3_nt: TGTGCCAGCAGCTCCAGGGGGAATGAGCAGTTCTTC

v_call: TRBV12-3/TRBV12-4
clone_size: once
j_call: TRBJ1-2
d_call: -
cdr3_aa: CASSLAGGGYTF
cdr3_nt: TGTGCCAGCAGTTTAGCGGGGGGAGGCTACACCTTC

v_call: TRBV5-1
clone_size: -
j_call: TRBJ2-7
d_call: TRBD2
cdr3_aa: CASSADLAGGLNAYEQYF
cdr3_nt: TGCGCCAGCAGCGCTGATCTAGCGGGGGGCTTGAACGCCTACGAGCAGTACTTC

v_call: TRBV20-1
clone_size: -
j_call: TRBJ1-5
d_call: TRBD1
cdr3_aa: CSAKDRRKQHF
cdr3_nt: TGCAGTGCTAAGGACAGGCGAAAGCAGCATTTT

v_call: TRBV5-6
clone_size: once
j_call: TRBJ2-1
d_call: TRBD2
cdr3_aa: CASSLRGRATNEQFF
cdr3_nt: TGTGCCAGCAGCTTGCGCGGGAGGGCCACGAATGAGCAGTTCTTC

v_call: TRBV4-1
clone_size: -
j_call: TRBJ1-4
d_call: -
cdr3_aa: CASSQEYRDGGEKLFF
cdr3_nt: TGCGCCAGCAGCCAAGAATACAGGGACGGTGGAGAAAAACTGTTTTTT

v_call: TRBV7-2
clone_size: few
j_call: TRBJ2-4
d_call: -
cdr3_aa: CASSLSPSIVAKNIQYF
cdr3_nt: TGTGCCAGCAGCTTGAGTCCCTCAATAGTAGCCAAAAACATTCAGTACTTC

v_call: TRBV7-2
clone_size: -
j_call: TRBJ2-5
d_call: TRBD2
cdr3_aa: CASSSGLAGEETQYF
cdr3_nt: TGTGCCAGCAGCTCGGGACTAGCCGGGGAAGAGACCCAGTACTTC

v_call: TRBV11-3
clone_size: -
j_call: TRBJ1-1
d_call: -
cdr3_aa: CASSRQENTEAFF
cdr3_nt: TGTGCCAGCAGCCGACAGGAGAACACTGAAGCTTTCTTT

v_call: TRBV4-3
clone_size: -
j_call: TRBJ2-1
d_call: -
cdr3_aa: CASSPFLASSAGEQFF
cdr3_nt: TGCGCCAGCAGCCCGTTTTTAGCGTCCTCTGCGGGGGAGCAGTTCTTC

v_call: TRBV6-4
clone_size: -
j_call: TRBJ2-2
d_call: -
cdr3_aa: CASSPVRGAGELFF
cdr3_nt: TGTGCCAGCAGTCCGGTCAGGGGGGCCGGGGAGCTGTTTTTT

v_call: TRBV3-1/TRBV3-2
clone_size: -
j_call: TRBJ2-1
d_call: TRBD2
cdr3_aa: CASSRSGGGEEQFF
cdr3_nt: TGTGCCAGCAGCCGTTCGGGCGGGGGGGAGGAGCAGTTCTTC

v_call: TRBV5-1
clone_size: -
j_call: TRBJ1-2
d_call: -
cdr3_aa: CASSTTGSNYGYTF
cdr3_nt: TGCGCCAGCAGCACGACAGGCTCTAACTATGGCTACACCTTC

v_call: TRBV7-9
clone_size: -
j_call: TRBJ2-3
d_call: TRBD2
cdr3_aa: CASSRLAGGHTDTQYF
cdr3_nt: TGTGCCAGCAGCCGCCTAGCGGGAGGACACACAGATACGCAGTATTTT

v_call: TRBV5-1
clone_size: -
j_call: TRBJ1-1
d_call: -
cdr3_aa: CATRRGTDGRQAFF
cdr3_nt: TGCGCCACCCGCCGCGGGACTGATGGCAGGCAGGCTTTCTTT

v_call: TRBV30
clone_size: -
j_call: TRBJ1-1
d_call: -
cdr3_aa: CAWTPVNTEAFF
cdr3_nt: TGTGCCTGGACCCCCGTGAACACTGAAGCTTTCTTT

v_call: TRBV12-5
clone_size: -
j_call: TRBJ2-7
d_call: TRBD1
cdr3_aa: CASGQQGTEQYF
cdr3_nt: TGTGCTAGTGGTCAACAGGGGACCGAGCAGTACTTC

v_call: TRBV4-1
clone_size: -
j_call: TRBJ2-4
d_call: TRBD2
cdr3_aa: CASSPRGLAGVPGKNIQYF
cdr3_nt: TGCGCCAGCAGCCCCCGAGGACTAGCGGGAGTCCCCGGCAAAAACATTCAGTACTTC

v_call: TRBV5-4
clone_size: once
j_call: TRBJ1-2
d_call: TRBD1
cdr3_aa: CASSLERTGGYGYTF
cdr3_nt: TGTGCCAGCAGCTTGGAAAGGACAGGGGGCTATGGCTACACCTTC

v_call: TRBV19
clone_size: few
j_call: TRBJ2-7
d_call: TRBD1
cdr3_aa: CASSKDRVGREQYF
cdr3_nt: TGTGCCAGTAGTAAGGACAGGGTCGGTCGCGAGCAGTACTTC

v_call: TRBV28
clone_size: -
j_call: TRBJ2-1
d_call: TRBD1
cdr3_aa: CASGSRTGPDNEQFF
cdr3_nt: TGTGCCAGCGGGAGCAGGACAGGGCCCGACAATGAGCAGTTCTTC

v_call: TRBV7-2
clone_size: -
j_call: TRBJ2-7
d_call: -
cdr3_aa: CASSLLPSLSYEQYF
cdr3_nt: TGTGCCAGCAGCTTATTGCCTAGCCTCTCCTACGAGCAGTACTTC

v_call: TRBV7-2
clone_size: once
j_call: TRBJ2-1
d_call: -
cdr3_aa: CASSSLARAQFF
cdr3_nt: TGTGCCAGCAGCAGCCTAGCGAGGGCCCAGTTCTTC

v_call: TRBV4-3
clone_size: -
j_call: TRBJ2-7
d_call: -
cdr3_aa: CASSQAVKPKGGEGGTYEQYF
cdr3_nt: TGCGCCAGCAGCCAAGCCGTCAAACCCAAGGGGGGGGAAGGGGGAACCTACGAGCAGTACTTC

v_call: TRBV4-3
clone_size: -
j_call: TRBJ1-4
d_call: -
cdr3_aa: CASSQTGTGDRKLFF
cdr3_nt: TGCGCCAGCAGCCAGACCGGGACGGGGGATAGAAAACTGTTTTTT

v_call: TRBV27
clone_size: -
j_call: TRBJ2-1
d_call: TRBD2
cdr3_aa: CASSFLLAGPVNEQFF
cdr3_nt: TGTGCCAGCAGTTTCCTCCTAGCGGGACCCGTCAATGAGCAGTTCTTC

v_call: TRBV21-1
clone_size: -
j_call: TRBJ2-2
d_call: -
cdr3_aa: CASSKSGQAPSGELFF
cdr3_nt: TGTGCCAGCAGCAAATCGGGACAGGCACCGTCCGGGGAGCTGTTTTTT

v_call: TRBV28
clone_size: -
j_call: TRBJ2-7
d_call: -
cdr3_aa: CASTSLGRGTYEQYF
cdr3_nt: TGTGCCAGCACCTCTCTGGGTAGGGGGACCTACGAGCAGTACTTC

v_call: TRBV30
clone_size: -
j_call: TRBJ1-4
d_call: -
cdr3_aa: CAWSVVDSKLFF
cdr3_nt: TGTGCCTGGAGTGTCGTTGACAGCAAACTGTTTTTT

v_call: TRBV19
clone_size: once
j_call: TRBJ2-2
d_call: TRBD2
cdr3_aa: CASSRLAGGNTGELFF
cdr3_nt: TGTGCCAGTAGTCGACTAGCGGGGGGGAACACCGGGGAGCTGTTTTTT

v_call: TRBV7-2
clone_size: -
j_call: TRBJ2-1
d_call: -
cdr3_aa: CASSLAGGPYNEQFF
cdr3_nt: TGTGCCAGCAGCTTAGCGGGGGGGCCTTACAATGAGCAGTTCTTC

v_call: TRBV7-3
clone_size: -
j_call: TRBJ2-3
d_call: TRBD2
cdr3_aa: CASSISSGVSDTQYF
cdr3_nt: TGTGCCAGCAGCATATCTAGCGGGGTATCAGATACGCAGTATTTT